What follows are 27 T cell receptor beta chains derived from one specimen sequenced in a study of T cell repertoires in cytomegalovirus infection. TCRdb itself ran the reads through MiXCR, one entry per CDR3 protein. The sample lists about 360,000 distinct CDR3 sequences, roughly 34% seen once, with about 14% in the top ten. Their antigens are not known. The source material was cultured PBMCs, sampled from culture after CMV antigen stimulation. These receptors originate from a human donor in good health (CMV status not recorded). Some clones in this sample may be carry-over from other donors' samples.

The chain uses TRBV7-3 and TRBJ2-1; 13 bases line up with TRBD2. Germline assignment: CDR1 SGHTA and CDR2 FQGTGA. The CDR3 totals 14 residues. The V and J ends lost 5 bases and 10 bases, in that order; junction bases with no gene match: 5. The CDR3 nucleotides read TGTGCCAGCAGCAGATTGACTAGCGGGGGGGAGCAGTTCTTC. The encoded protein is CASSRLTSGGEQFF. The full variable domain, with the rest looked up from reference TRBV7-3 and TRBJ2-1, is GAGVSQTPSNKVTEKGKYVELRCDPISGHTALYWYRQSLGQGPEFLIYFQGTGAADDSGLPNDRFFAVRPEGSVSTLKIQRTERGDSAVYLCASSRLTSGGEQFFGPGTRLTVL.

This sequence joins TRBV25-1 and TRBJ2-2, with 10 positions matching TRBD2. Looked up from germline, CDR1 is MGHDK and CDR2 is SYGVNS. The CDR3 covers 18 residues. The J segment lost 6 bases and the V segment lost 0 bases, leaving 10 bases of the junction unmatched. The CDR3 here is CASSEYLAGVRGPGELFF. Written as DNA, the CDR3 is TGTGCCAGCAGTGAATATCTAGCGGGAGTAAGGGGTCCCGGGGAGCTGTTTTTT.

Ten or more counts support this clonotype. The V call is TRBV7-6, the J call TRBJ2-3, with 11 bases matching TRBD2. The germline gives CDR1 SGHVS, CDR2 FNYEAQ. The CDR3 length is 16 residues. Trimming at V came to 5 bases and at J to 5 bases, leaving 9 bases not matched to a gene. CDR3 bases: TGTGCCAGCAGCGGGACTAGCGGCCAGGTGGGAGATACGCAGTATTTT. It translates to CASSGTSGQVGDTQYF.

This clonotype appeared a few times. The chain has TRBV19 and TRBJ1-6, with D perhaps TRBD1 (6 bases). V shed 8 bases and J shed 9 bases, with 14 bases lying between them. Germline V lookup: CDR1 LNHDA, CDR2 SQIVND (reference sequence). The CDR3 covers 13 residues. The CDR3 nucleotides are TGTGCCAGTGGGACACGGGAAGGTTCACCCCTCCACTTT. Amino acid sequence: CASGTREGSPLHF. The variable domain in full, with the rest retrieved from reference TRBV19 and TRBJ1-6, is DGGITQSPKYLFRKEGQNVTLSCEQNLNHDAMYWYRQDPGQGLRLIYYSQIVNDFQKGDIAEGYSVSREKKESFPLTVTSAQKNPTAFYLCASGTREGSPLHFGNGTRLTVT.

J is TRBJ2-5 and V is TRBV20-1; 10 bases are a match to TRBD1. The ends lost 0 bases at V and 2 bases at J; junction bases unmatched: 6. CDR1 DFQATT and CDR2 SNEGSKA come from the germline V gene (reference sequence). The CDR3 covers 16 residues. The CDR3 DNA reads as TGCAGTGCTAGAGATCATCGGGACAGGGGACAAGAGACCCAGTACTTC. Translation gives CSARDHRDRGQETQYF.

This rearrangement joins TRBV10-3 to TRBJ1-1; D not resolved. Trimming removed 0 bases from V and 3 bases from J, with 14 bases in between. Germline V gene lookup returns CDR1 ENHRY and CDR2 SYGVKD. The CDR3 sequence is 16 residues long. The CDR3: CAISESRGLSDTEAFF. In DNA form, the CDR3 reads TGTGCCATCAGTGAGTCGCGCGGCCTATCGGACACTGAAGCTTTCTTT.

The chain couples TRBV24-1 to TRBJ2-5; 9 nucleotides agree with TRBD2. The germline gives CDR1 KGHDR, CDR2 SFDVKD. J lost 4 bases, V lost 7 bases, and 15 bases had no gene match. This CDR3 is built from 17 residues. CDR3 nucleotide sequence: TGTGCCACCAGCGGAACTCCTCGCGGGAGGGCAGTAGAGACCCAGTACTTC. This sequence encodes CATSGTPRGRAVETQYF.

This sequence joins TRBV5-4 and TRBJ2-7; 11 bases are shared with TRBD2. Unmatched junction bases numbered 7, after V lost 4 bases and J lost 4 bases. Per the germline V gene, CDR1 is SGHNT and CDR2 is YYREEE (reference sequence). This CDR3 contains 15 residues. This chain's CDR3 is CASSSGTSGGYEQYF. The CDR3 coding sequence is TGTGCCAGCAGCAGTGGGACTAGCGGAGGGTACGAGCAGTACTTC. Complete variable domain (other parts from reference TRBV5-4 and TRBJ2-7): ETGVTQSPTHLIKTRGQQVTLRCSSQSGHNTVSWYQQALGQGPQFIFQYYREEENGRGNFPPRFSGLQFPNYSSELNVNALELDDSALYLCASSSGTSGGYEQYFGPGTRLTVT.

V gene TRBV4-1 combines with J gene TRBJ2-2; either TRBD1 or TRBD2 may supply D (5 bases each). The V end was cut by 5 bases, the J end by 0 bases, with 13 bases between. The CDR3 is 16 amino acids. The germline V gene encodes CDR1 MGHRA and CDR2 YSYEKL. The CDR3 sequence is CASSLRLGPNTGELFF. CDR3 DNA: TGCGCCAGCAGCTTACGACTGGGACCGAACACCGGGGAGCTGTTTTTT.

This clonotype was recorded at least ten times. V and J are TRBV12-3 or TRBV12-4 and TRBJ2-1; TRBD1 is a possible D gene (6 bases). V shed 3 bases and J shed 6 bases, with 6 bases lying between them. The CDR3 has 12 amino acids. As DNA, the CDR3 is TGTGCCAGCAGTTTGGGGGCCAATGAGCAGTTCTTC. Amino acid sequence: CASSLGANEQFF.

This chain joins TRBV5-4 and TRBJ2-1, with D hard to call. The CDR3 consists of 14 residues. V lost 0 bases, J lost 8 bases, and 12 bases lay in between. Per the germline V gene, CDR1 is SGHNT and CDR2 is YYREEE (reference sequence). The CDR3 spells CASSLAVPPHEQFF. CDR3 nucleotide sequence: TGTGCCAGCAGCTTGGCTGTTCCCCCCCATGAGCAGTTCTTC.

The CDR3 DNA reads TGCAGTGCTAGAGATGAGGGCGGGGGACTAGCGGGAGTTACAGATACGCAGTATTTT. It specifies CSARDEGGGLAGVTDTQYF. The chain combines TRBV20-1 with TRBJ2-3, with TRBD2 matching 14 bases. CDR3 length equals 19 residues. Germline lookup yields CDR1 DFQATT and CDR2 SNEGSKA (reference sequence). Trimming took 0 bases from V and 3 from J; bases not matched to a gene: 11.

This clonotype was found a few times. V is TRBV20-1 and J is TRBJ2-3; maybe TRBD2 (6 bases). The germline V gene has CDR1 DFQATT and CDR2 SNEGSKA (reference sequence). Trimming left V 2 bases short and J 0 bases short, with 15 bases between. The CDR3 has 16 residues. The CDR3 DNA sequence: TGCAGTGCTAGATCCGGGGGAACACCTAGCACAGATACGCAGTATTTT. Translated: CSARSGGTPSTDTQYF.

The table lists this clonotype with a few counts. The chain combines TRBV7-2 with TRBJ2-1; 7 bases match TRBD1. Looked up from germline, CDR1 is SGHTA and CDR2 is FQGNSA. The CDR3 runs 13 residues. J gave up 15 bases and V 5 bases, and 13 bases lay outside the gene matches. The CDR3 loop is CASSKTGTEIRFF. CDR3 nucleotides: TGTGCCAGCAGCAAAACCGGGACAGAGATACGGTTCTTC.

The chain uses TRBV7-2 and TRBJ2-3, with D hard to call. The CDR3 length is 13 residues. The V end lost 2 bases, the J end lost 6 bases, and 9 bases lay between the germline ends. Germline values: CDR1 SGHTA, CDR2 FQGNSA. CDR3: CASSLSLSDTQYF. In DNA form, the CDR3 reads TGTGCCAGCAGCTTATCATTATCTGATACGCAGTATTTT.

This clonotype has more than one count but fewer than ten. The chain links TRBV4-2 to TRBJ2-3, with 7 bases aligning to TRBD2. Germline assignment: CDR1 LGHNA and CDR2 YNFKEQ. After removal of 3 bases from V and 2 bases from J, the junction contained 8 bases not matched to a gene. The CDR3 sequence is 16 residues long. CDR3 nucleotides: TGTGCCAGCAGCCAGGGGCTGAGCGGGAACACAGATACGCAGTATTTT. The encoded protein is CASSQGLSGNTDTQYF.

The J gene is TRBJ2-5, the V gene TRBV7-2; D perhaps matches TRBD2 (5 bases). CDR1 is SGHTA, CDR2 FQGNSA, per germline. Trimming took off 6 bases at V and 2 bases at J, with 16 bases between the two ends. The CDR3 runs 15 residues. The CDR3 protein is CASRRGPSRQETQYF. The CDR3 nucleotides are TGTGCCAGCAGAAGAGGGCCCTCGCGACAAGAGACCCAGTACTTC.

This clonotype was counted many times. This chain links TRBV7-2 with TRBJ1-3; 7 nucleotides match TRBD1. CDR1 is SGHTA, CDR2 FQGNSA, per germline. This CDR3 spans 16 amino acids. Trimming at V came to 5 bases and at J to 0 bases, leaving 7 bases not matched to a gene. CDR3 amino acids: CASSRPGQTSGNTIYF. In DNA form, the CDR3 reads TGTGCCAGCAGCAGACCGGGACAGACCTCTGGAAACACCATATATTTT.

Ten or more counts support this clonotype. V and J are TRBV4-1 and TRBJ2-7; D is uncertain. V lost 1 base, J lost 6 bases, and 4 bases lay in between. The germline V gene has CDR1 MGHRA and CDR2 YSYEKL. There are 11 residues in the CDR3. In DNA, the CDR3 is TGCGCCAGCAGCCAAGGTCGCGAGCAGTACTTC. It encodes CASSQGREQYF.

This clonotype was seen a handful of times. The V and J genes are TRBV5-8 and TRBJ1-4; D gene ambiguous. CDR3 length: 14 residues. The V end was cut by 0 bases, the J end by 4 bases, with 7 bases between. Germline-derived CDR1 and CDR2 are SGHTS and YDEGEE. CDR3 protein: CASSLEAYNEKLFF. The CDR3 DNA sequence: TGTGCCAGCAGCTTGGAGGCCTATAATGAAAAACTGTTTTTT.

The gene calls are TRBV18 and TRBJ2-5; 9 nucleotides match TRBD1. CDR3 length equals 15 residues. V was pared by 3 bases and J by 5 bases, with 7 bases of the junction left unmatched. Germline values: CDR1 KGHSH, CDR2 LQKENI. The CDR3 coding sequence is TGTGCCAGCTCACCCCCATGGACAGGGGTGGAGACCCAGTACTTC. This sequence encodes CASSPPWTGVETQYF. Drawing the rest from reference TRBV18 and TRBJ2-5, the complete variable domain is NAGVMQNPRHLVRRRGQEARLRCSPMKGHSHVYWYRQLPEEGLKFMVYLQKENIIDESGMPKERFSAEFPKEGPSILRIQQVVRGDSAAYFCASSPPWTGVETQYFGPGTRLLVL.

The chain employs TRBV10-3 and TRBJ1-2; D is unclear. Germline CDR1 is ENHRY and CDR2 is SYGVKD. Trimming cost V 3 bases and J 7 bases, with 18 bases left between them. CDR3 length: 15 residues. CDR3 sequence: CAISEPVTEGAGYTF. CDR3 DNA sequence: TGTGCCATCAGTGAACCTGTCACCGAGGGTGCTGGCTACACCTTC.

This clonotype showed up many times. The V and J genes are TRBV7-2 and TRBJ2-5; possible D gene TRBD1, 6 bases. Trimming pared 6 bases from V and 5 bases from J, leaving 16 bases between. CDR1 SGHTA and CDR2 FQGNSA come from the germline V gene. The CDR3 consists of 14 residues. CDR3 amino acids: CASRDTGSGETQYF. CDR3 nucleotide sequence: TGTGCCAGCAGGGATACAGGGTCGGGGGAGACCCAGTACTTC. Full variable domain (missing parts from reference TRBV7-2 and TRBJ2-5): GAGVSQSPSNKVTEKGKDVELRCDPISGHTALYWYRQSLGQGLEFLIYFQGNSAPDKSGLPSDRFSAERTGGSVSTLTIQRTQQEDSAVYLCASRDTGSGETQYFGPGTRLLVL.

The chain carries TRBV7-2 and TRBJ2-3; the D is unclear. The CDR3 is 15 residues long. Deletions cut 4 bases from V and 0 bases from J, with 11 bases between. From germline, CDR1 is SGHTA and CDR2 FQGNSA. DNA for the CDR3: TGTGCCAGCAGCTCACGGGTTACTAGCACAGATACGCAGTATTTT. Its protein product is CASSSRVTSTDTQYF.

The chain is built from TRBV6-2 or TRBV6-3 and TRBJ2-1; 9 bases fit TRBD1. The CDR3 loop spans 18 amino acids. CDR1 and CDR2 (germline): MNHEY, SVGEGT. Unmatched junction bases numbered 18, after V lost 6 bases and J lost 6 bases. The CDR3: CASSRPPRGTGFLNEQFF. CDR3 DNA: TGTGCCAGCAGCCGCCCTCCAAGGGGGACAGGGTTCCTCAATGAGCAGTTCTTC.

In this sample, this clonotype turned up a few times. CDR3 bases: TGTGCCACCAGCAGAGATCCGGGAGCTGAAGCTTTCTTT. Translated: CATSRDPGAEAFF. The gene calls are TRBV15 and TRBJ1-1; the D is unclear. V was trimmed by 0 bases and J by 6 bases, leaving 8 bases between them. The CDR3 has 13 amino acids. Germline assignment: CDR1 LNHNV and CDR2 YYDKDF (reference sequence).

The chain employs TRBV2 and TRBJ2-5; 9 bases agree with TRBD2. V trimming: 9 bases; J trimming: 4 bases; junction bases outside the gene matches: 9. The CDR3 consists of 14 residues. The germline V gene has CDR1 SNHLY and CDR2 FYNNEI. The CDR3 is CASCLAGSGETQYF. Here the CDR3 DNA reads TGTGCCAGTTGCCTAGCGGGAAGCGGAGAGACCCAGTACTTC.